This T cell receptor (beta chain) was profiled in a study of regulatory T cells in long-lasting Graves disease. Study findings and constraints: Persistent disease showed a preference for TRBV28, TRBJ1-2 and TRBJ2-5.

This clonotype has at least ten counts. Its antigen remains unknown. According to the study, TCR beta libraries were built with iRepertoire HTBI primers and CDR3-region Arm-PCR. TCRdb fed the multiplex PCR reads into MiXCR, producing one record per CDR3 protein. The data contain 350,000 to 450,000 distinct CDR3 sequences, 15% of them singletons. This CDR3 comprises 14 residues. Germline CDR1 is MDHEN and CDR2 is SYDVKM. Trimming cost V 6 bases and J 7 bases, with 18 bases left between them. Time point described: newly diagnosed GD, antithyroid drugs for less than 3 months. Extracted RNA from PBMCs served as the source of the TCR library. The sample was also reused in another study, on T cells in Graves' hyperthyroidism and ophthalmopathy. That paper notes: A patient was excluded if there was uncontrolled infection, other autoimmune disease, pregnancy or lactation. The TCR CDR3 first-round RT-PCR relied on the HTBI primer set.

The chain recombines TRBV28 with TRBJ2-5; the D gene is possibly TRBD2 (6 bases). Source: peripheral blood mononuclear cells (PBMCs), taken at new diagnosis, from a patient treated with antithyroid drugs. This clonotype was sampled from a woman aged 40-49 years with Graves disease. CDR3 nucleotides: TGTGCCAGCAGCTATACTAGCCTCCCCAGGACCCAGTACTTC. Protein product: CASSYTSLPRTQYF.